This is a list of T cell receptor beta chains from one sample in a study of blood T cell repertoires in COVID-19. This table comes from immunoSEQ multiplex PCR, and its TCRdb copy is limited to in-frame clones, with some not included. The data contain about 170,000 clones, around 90% of them singletons. Sequenced sample: peripheral blood. The receptors here all came from a woman aged 80 or over with COVID-19, enrolled during active disease. The CDR3 runs from the conserved cysteine through the conserved F or W. The order of the fields is V gene, D gene, J gene, clone size, CDR3 DNA, CDR3 protein. A D gene is named only where the DNA matches it firmly. Clone sizes are given selectively: once, few, many, or a class where the clone is expanded.

v_gene: TRBV6-5
d_gene: TRBD2
j_gene: TRBJ2-1
abundance: -
CDR3nt: TGTGCCAGCCTAGCGGGAGCCACCTACAATGAGCAGTTCTTC
CDR3aa: CASLAGATYNEQFF

v_gene: TRBV3-1/TRBV3-2
d_gene: -
j_gene: TRBJ1-5
abundance: -
CDR3nt: TGTGCCAGCAGCCAGGGTCCGGGTAGCGGCCAGCCCCAGCATTTT
CDR3aa: CASSQGPGSGQPQHF

v_gene: TRBV7-9
d_gene: TRBD1
j_gene: TRBJ2-7
abundance: once
CDR3nt: TGTGCCAGCAGCAGAGGACAGGGGGTGGCTCGATACGAGCAGTACTTC
CDR3aa: CASSRGQGVARYEQYF

v_gene: TRBV7-9
d_gene: TRBD2
j_gene: TRBJ2-1
abundance: -
CDR3nt: TGTGCCAGCAGCCCATTAGGCGGGAGCCTCAACAATGAGCAGTTCTTC
CDR3aa: CASSPLGGSLNNEQFF

v_gene: TRBV5-4
d_gene: -
j_gene: TRBJ2-5
abundance: few
CDR3nt: TGTGCCAGCAGCCCTTTCGGGGGTATTGAGACCCAGTACTTC
CDR3aa: CASSPFGGIETQYF

v_gene: TRBV18
d_gene: -
j_gene: TRBJ1-2
abundance: -
CDR3nt: TGTGCCAGCTCACCAAGCAGGGATGGCTACACCTTC
CDR3aa: CASSPSRDGYTF

v_gene: TRBV28
d_gene: TRBD2
j_gene: TRBJ2-6
abundance: -
CDR3nt: TGTGCCAGCGGTAGCGGGATGTCCTCTGGGGCCAACGTCCTGACTTTC
CDR3aa: CASGSGMSSGANVLTF

v_gene: TRBV2
d_gene: -
j_gene: TRBJ2-7
abundance: -
CDR3nt: TGTGCCAGCAGCGCCGGACAGCCGGACTACGAGCAGTACTTC
CDR3aa: CASSAGQPDYEQYF

v_gene: TRBV12-3/TRBV12-4
d_gene: TRBD1
j_gene: TRBJ1-1
abundance: -
CDR3nt: TGTGCCAGCAGTCATAACGGACAGGGAGCTTTCTTT
CDR3aa: CASSHNGQGAFF

v_gene: TRBV2
d_gene: -
j_gene: TRBJ1-2
abundance: -
CDR3nt: TGTGCCAGCGGCGCAGGGGCCAACTATGGCTACACCTTC
CDR3aa: CASGAGANYGYTF

v_gene: TRBV15
d_gene: -
j_gene: TRBJ1-4
abundance: -
CDR3nt: TGTGCCACCAGCAGGTCAATGGGAGATAGGGAAAAACTGTTTTTT
CDR3aa: CATSRSMGDREKLFF

v_gene: TRBV28
d_gene: -
j_gene: TRBJ2-5
abundance: -
CDR3nt: TGTGCCAGCCAAAGCAGGGCCGAAGAGACCCAGTACTTC
CDR3aa: CASQSRAEETQYF

v_gene: TRBV4-2
d_gene: -
j_gene: TRBJ1-2
abundance: -
CDR3nt: TGTGCCAGCAGCCTTGAGGCAGACGGCTACACCTTC
CDR3aa: CASSLEADGYTF

v_gene: TRBV2
d_gene: -
j_gene: TRBJ2-7
abundance: -
CDR3nt: TGTGCCAGCAGTGCCAGTAGGGAGCGGACCTCCTACGAGCAGTACTTC
CDR3aa: CASSASRERTSYEQYF

v_gene: TRBV20-1
d_gene: TRBD2
j_gene: TRBJ2-1
abundance: -
CDR3nt: TGCAGTGCTAGTAGCGGGAGTGGGGCCAATGAGCAGTTCTTC
CDR3aa: CSASSGSGANEQFF

v_gene: TRBV28
d_gene: -
j_gene: TRBJ1-2
abundance: -
CDR3nt: TGTGCCAGCAGTTTCCGGGGCCGGGGGTTAGGCTACACCTTC
CDR3aa: CASSFRGRGLGYTF